A selection of T cell receptor beta chains follows, all from one sample in a study of shared clonotypes between healthy human individuals. Sequencing used immunoSEQ multiplex PCR; TCRdb keeps in-frame clones, though not all of them. The sample carries approximately 2.1 million clones, approximately 95% recorded once. Sequences were obtained from naive CD4+ T cells from PBMCs. The receptors originated from a man aged 18 to 30 in good health. Some clones in this sample may be carry-over from other donors' samples. Each CDR3 is given with its conserved first and last residue. The order of the fields is J gene, D gene, clone size, V gene, CDR3 length, CDR3 DNA, CDR3 protein. A D gene is named only where the DNA matches it firmly. Only some rows state a clone size, as once, few, many or a class for expanded clones.

j_call: TRBJ2-3
d_call: -
clone_size: -
v_call: TRBV10-3
cdr3_length: 14
cdr3_nt: TGTGCCAGTTCTGCGGGCCCCAGCACAGATACGCAGTATTTT
cdr3_aa: CASSAGPSTDTQYF

j_call: TRBJ1-5
d_call: TRBD1
clone_size: few
v_call: TRBV25-1
cdr3_length: 16
cdr3_nt: TGTGCCAGCAGTGAAAGCCGGGACAGGGACAATCAGCCCCAGCATTTT
cdr3_aa: CASSESRDRDNQPQHF

j_call: TRBJ1-5
d_call: -
clone_size: -
v_call: TRBV4-1
cdr3_length: 18
cdr3_nt: TGCGCCAGCAGCCTCGGGCCGGGGAGGGTGGGTAGCAATCAGCCCCAGCATTTT
cdr3_aa: CASSLGPGRVGSNQPQHF

j_call: TRBJ1-2
d_call: -
clone_size: -
v_call: TRBV7-6
cdr3_length: 16
cdr3_nt: TGTGCCACCTACGGTAGGGACAAGAAGCCACAGCTGGGCTACACCTTC
cdr3_aa: CATYGRDKKPQLGYTF

j_call: TRBJ2-3
d_call: -
clone_size: few
v_call: TRBV5-1
cdr3_length: 17
cdr3_nt: TGCGCCAGCAGCTTGGCCCGGCTGACAGGCGGCACAGATACGCAGTATTTT
cdr3_aa: CASSLARLTGGTDTQYF

j_call: TRBJ2-3
d_call: TRBD2
clone_size: -
v_call: TRBV4-1
cdr3_length: 22
cdr3_nt: TGCGCCAGCAGCCAAGAGTTCGGGGTTCGGGCTAGCGGGTACCCTAGCACAGATACGCAGTATTTT
cdr3_aa: CASSQEFGVRASGYPSTDTQYF

j_call: TRBJ1-4
d_call: -
clone_size: -
v_call: TRBV2
cdr3_length: 15
cdr3_nt: TGTGCCAGCAGTGAAGGGGGAAGGGCTAATGAAAAACTGTTTTTT
cdr3_aa: CASSEGGRANEKLFF

j_call: TRBJ1-3
d_call: -
clone_size: -
v_call: TRBV6-1
cdr3_length: 16
cdr3_nt: TGTGCCAGCAGTGAACCCATTCGGAGCTCTGGAAACACCATATATTTT
cdr3_aa: CASSEPIRSSGNTIYF

j_call: TRBJ2-7
d_call: -
clone_size: -
v_call: TRBV7-9
cdr3_length: 13
cdr3_nt: TGTGCCAGCAGCTTATCTACGCTCTACGAGCAGTACTTC
cdr3_aa: CASSLSTLYEQYF

j_call: TRBJ1-2
d_call: TRBD1
clone_size: -
v_call: TRBV5-1
cdr3_length: 16
cdr3_nt: TGCGCCAGCAGCCCCCAGTCCGGACAGGGACCGAGTGGCTACACCTTC
cdr3_aa: CASSPQSGQGPSGYTF

j_call: TRBJ1-1
d_call: -
clone_size: -
v_call: TRBV10-3
cdr3_length: 14
cdr3_nt: TGTGCCATCAGTGAGTCCCAGGGCGCCTCGGGAGCTTTCTTT
cdr3_aa: CAISESQGASGAFF

j_call: TRBJ1-1
d_call: -
clone_size: -
v_call: TRBV4-3
cdr3_length: 13
cdr3_nt: TGCGCCAGCAGCCTCCATCTGAACACTGAAGCTTTCTTT
cdr3_aa: CASSLHLNTEAFF

j_call: TRBJ1-2
d_call: -
clone_size: -
v_call: TRBV6-6
cdr3_length: 13
cdr3_nt: TGTGCCAGCAGTTCCACAGGGTCCTATGGCTACACCTTC
cdr3_aa: CASSSTGSYGYTF

j_call: TRBJ2-1
d_call: -
clone_size: once
v_call: TRBV6-1
cdr3_length: 14
cdr3_nt: TGTGCCAGCAGTCCAGCTAACCTAGGAAATGAGCAGTTCTTC
cdr3_aa: CASSPANLGNEQFF

j_call: TRBJ2-1
d_call: -
clone_size: -
v_call: TRBV13
cdr3_length: 13
cdr3_nt: TGTGCCAGCAGCCTGCGGACAGAGAATGAGCAGTTCTTC
cdr3_aa: CASSLRTENEQFF

j_call: TRBJ1-4
d_call: TRBD1
clone_size: -
v_call: TRBV19
cdr3_length: 13
cdr3_nt: TGTGCCAGTACGGGACAGGGGAGAGAAAAACTGTTTTTT
cdr3_aa: CASTGQGREKLFF

j_call: TRBJ1-2
d_call: -
clone_size: -
v_call: TRBV6-6
cdr3_length: 13
cdr3_nt: TGTGCCAGCAGTTACTCTACCGGGACCGTAGGCACCTTC
cdr3_aa: CASSYSTGTVGTF

j_call: TRBJ2-5
d_call: -
clone_size: -
v_call: TRBV6-6
cdr3_length: 13
cdr3_nt: TGTGCCAGCCTGGGCAGGGGTGTGGAGACCCAGTACTTC
cdr3_aa: CASLGRGVETQYF

j_call: TRBJ2-7
d_call: -
clone_size: -
v_call: TRBV5-1
cdr3_length: 13
cdr3_nt: TGCGCCAGCACCCAAGGGGGAGAGGGCGAGCAGTACTTC
cdr3_aa: CASTQGGEGEQYF

j_call: TRBJ2-1
d_call: -
clone_size: -
v_call: TRBV7-9
cdr3_length: 11
cdr3_nt: TGTGCCAGCAGCTCCCACAATGAGCAGTTCTTC
cdr3_aa: CASSSHNEQFF